This T cell receptor beta chain is drawn from a study of shared clonotypes between healthy human individuals. The study drew all its donors from Caucasian adults living in Nashville, Tennessee. Assay used: immunoSEQ multiplex PCR; TCRdb lists only in-frame clones, some missing. The sample includes 1,500,000 or so clones, 95% to 97% of them seen just once. This clone was seen just once. The source material was naive CD4+ T cells sorted from blood. Subset defined: CD45RA+ positively selected. This TCR was sampled from a man aged 25 to 40 in good health.

The CDR3 region has the DNA TGTGCCAGCAGCCCAAAGTGGGGGGGTAACACTGAAGCTTTCTTT. Protein sequence: CASSPKWGGNTEAFF. V is TRBV9 and J is TRBJ1-1, with D possibly being TRBD1 (5 bases). V dropped 4 bases and J dropped 2 bases, with 15 bases sitting between them. The CDR3 length is 15 residues. Per germline, CDR1 SGDLS and CDR2 YYNGEE.